The present TCR beta chain was sequenced within a study of T cell responses to AZD1222 COVID-19 vaccine. The protocol was immunoSEQ multiplex PCR, while the TCRdb copy is restricted to in-frame clones and leaves out a portion. In the table there are some 110,000 clones, 85% to 90% of which are singletons. V was clipped by 4 bases and J by 5 bases, with 17 bases between them. The CDR3 runs 15 residues. From germline, CDR1 is SNHLY and CDR2 FYNNEI. Whole-study findings and limits: Epitopes outside B.1.351 and B.1.1.7 mutated regions reportedly drew nearly half of spike TCRs. Every sample of the repertoires postdated the peak T cell response. Clonal diversity was possibly underestimated, and white British individuals and females predominated among donors.

Regarding this clone: Its antigen is undetermined.

This sequence was found in an adult who received the AZD1222 COVID-19 vaccine. The specimen was peripheral blood, collected 28 days after the second AZD1222 dose. The V call is TRBV2, the J call TRBJ1-2; D is unclear. CDR3 in DNA: TGTGCCAGCAGTGCTACAGAAAACCCCGTGTATGGCTACACCTTC. Translating it yields CASSATENPVYGYTF.